This T cell receptor (beta chain) was retrieved from a study of CD8+ T cells in alopecia areata. Whole-study findings and limits: Against the mouse data, patients shared TCRs less clearly, possibly for HLA reasons. Affected lesional scalp, above all in alopecia totalis/universalis, was more clonal than normal scalp.

Lesional scalp tissue (obtained by punch biopsy) and peripheral blood were collected from alopecia areata patients. Using a FACSAria, the CD4+ and CD8+ T cells were sorted from the PBMCs. Germline V gives CDR1 MNHEY, CDR2 SVGAGI. The ends were cut back, 0 bases at V and 5 bases at J, with 7 bases in the middle. The CDR3 has 13 amino acids. RNA extraction and reverse transcription yielded cDNA as sequencing template. TCRdb keeps only in-frame clones here, not all; method: immunoSEQ multiplex PCR. The table shows 69,000 or so clones, with 50% to 75% occurring only once. Regarding this clone: What it binds is unknown.

Sample: CD8+ T cells sorted from blood, taken at week 0. The clonotype originates from a human donor with alopecia areata. The V gene is TRBV6-5, the J gene TRBJ2-5; D is uncertain. Here the CDR3 DNA reads TGTGCCAGCAGTTACTCGTCCTCCGAGACCCAGTACTTC. This sequence encodes CASSYSSSETQYF.